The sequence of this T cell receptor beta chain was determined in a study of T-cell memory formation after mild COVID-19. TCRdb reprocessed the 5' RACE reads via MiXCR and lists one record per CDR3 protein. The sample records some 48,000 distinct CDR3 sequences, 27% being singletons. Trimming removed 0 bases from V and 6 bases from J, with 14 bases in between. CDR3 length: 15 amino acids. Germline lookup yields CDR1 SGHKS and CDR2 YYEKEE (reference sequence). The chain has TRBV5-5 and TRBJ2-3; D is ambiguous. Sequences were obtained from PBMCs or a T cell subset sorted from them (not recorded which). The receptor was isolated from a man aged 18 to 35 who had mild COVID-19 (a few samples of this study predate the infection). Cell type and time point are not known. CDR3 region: CASSLVRRLGDTQYF. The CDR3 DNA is TGTGCCAGCAGCTTGGTTCGTCGACTCGGTGATACGCAGTATTTT.